Sequencing of this TCR beta chain was carried out in a study of spatial heterogeneity in lung cancer. Study in general: Consistently, beta-chain sequences turned up in larger numbers than alpha-chain sequences did. Raw reads contained each unique TCR and UMI combination more than ten times on average.

Details on this clonotype: The antigen is unknown.

V shed 3 bases and J 5 bases; nucleotides not matched to a gene: 5. The CDR3 is 15 residues long. Germline CDR1 and CDR2: SGHRS and YFSETQ. Study-wide results and limits: The appearance of ubiquitous expanded tumor TCRs in blood was greater at resection than follow-up.

Noted time point: sample taken at primary tumor resection. Extraction of whole RNA from tumor, nontumor lung or frozen PBMC preceded unsorted sequencing. On each TCR cDNA molecule, a unique molecular identifier was present. TCRdb redid the calling of the 5' RACE reads with MiXCR, one entry per CDR3 protein. This sample yields 40,000 to 45,000 distinct CDR3 sequences, of which 12% to 15% are seen a single time; around three fifths belongs to the top ten. The chain recombines TRBV5-1 with TRBJ2-1; TRBD2 matches 10 bases. The receptor's source is a male donor with early-stage non-small cell lung cancer. The sample in question was PBMCs, obtained at surgery. For the CDR3, the DNA is TGCGCCAGCAGCTATAGCGGGAGGACCCACAATGAGCAGTTCTTC. Translated, it gives CASSYSGRTHNEQFF.